This T cell receptor (beta chain) was sequenced during a study of early stage breast cancer tumors. Study background: Of around 16 invasive breast tumors, fewer than 13 were hormone receptor-positive, HER2-negative. The study, taken as a whole, reports: Tumors had about 2.5-fold higher T cell density and higher clonality than adjacent normal breast tissue.

This CDR3 comprises 17 residues. The V gene's germline CDR1 is KGHSH and CDR2 LQKENI. V dropped 5 bases and J dropped 11; count of bases not matched to a gene: 16. About this clone itself: Its specificity is unknown.

Clones were read by immunoSEQ multiplex PCR, and TCRdb kept only the in-frame ones, dropping some. Among under 20,000 clones listed, over 70% were seen once. This chain uses TRBV18 with TRBJ2-3; 13 nucleotides match TRBD2. Sample: blood. The sequence came from a person aged 70 to 85 with breast cancer. CDR3 sequence reads: CASSSLPTSGGGRWQYF. The CDR3 nucleotides read TGTGCCAGCTCATCACTGCCCACTAGCGGGGGGGGCCGATGGCAGTATTTT.